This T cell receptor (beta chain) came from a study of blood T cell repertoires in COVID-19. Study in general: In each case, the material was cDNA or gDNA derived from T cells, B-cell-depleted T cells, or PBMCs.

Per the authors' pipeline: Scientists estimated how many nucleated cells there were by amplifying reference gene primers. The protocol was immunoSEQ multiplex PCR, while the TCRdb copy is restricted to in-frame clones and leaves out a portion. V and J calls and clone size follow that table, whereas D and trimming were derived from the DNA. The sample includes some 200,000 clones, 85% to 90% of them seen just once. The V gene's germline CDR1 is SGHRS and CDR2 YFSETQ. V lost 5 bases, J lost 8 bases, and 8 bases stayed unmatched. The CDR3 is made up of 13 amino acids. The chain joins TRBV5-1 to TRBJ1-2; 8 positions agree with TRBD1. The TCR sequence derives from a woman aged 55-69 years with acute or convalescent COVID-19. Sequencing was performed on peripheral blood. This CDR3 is CASSPTGEMGYTF. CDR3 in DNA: TGCGCCAGCAGTCCGACAGGGGAAATGGGCTACACCTTC.